The 5 T cell receptor beta chains presented below share a single source sample, sequenced in a study of T cell changes during pregnancy in multiple sclerosis. Data came from immunoSEQ multiplex PCR; TCRdb stores just in-frame clones and leaves some out. The sample has 75,000 to 100,000 clones, roughly 94% seen once. The sequencing used peripheral blood, collected after pregnancy. Receptors were obtained from a female donor in good health, enrolled as a control in a pregnancy study.

This sequence joins TRBV6-5 and TRBJ2-1, with 9 nucleotides matching TRBD1. After removal of 5 bases from V and 6 bases from J, the junction contained 8 bases not matched to a gene. The germline V gene has CDR1 MNHEY and CDR2 SVGAGI. The CDR3 runs to 15 residues. In DNA form, the CDR3 reads TGTGCCAGCAGTCCCCGGGACAGGGTAGGCAATGAGCAGTTCTTC. As protein: CASSPRDRVGNEQFF.

The chain carries TRBV7-6 and TRBJ1-1; TRBD1 matches at 8 bases. Per germline, CDR1 SGHVS and CDR2 FNYEAQ. The CDR3 contains 15 residues. After removal of 3 bases from V and 3 bases from J, the junction contained 6 bases not matched to a gene. DNA for the CDR3: TGTGCCAGCAGCTTTAACAGGGGGGTGTACACTGAAGCTTTCTTT. It codes for CASSFNRGVYTEAFF.

The genes are TRBV27 and TRBJ2-5; 7 nucleotides line up with TRBD1. V shed 5 bases, J shed 3 bases, and the junction held 3 bases outside the gene matches. The V gene's germline CDR1 is MNHEY and CDR2 SMNVEV (reference sequence). This CDR3 has 13 residues. CDR3 protein: CASSTGAEETQYF. DNA for the CDR3: TGTGCCAGCAGTACAGGGGCCGAAGAGACCCAGTACTTC.

This chain connects TRBV2 to TRBJ2-1, with D unresolved. Germline V gives CDR1 SNHLY, CDR2 FYNNEI. Trimming cost V 5 bases and J 6 bases, with 2 bases left between them. The CDR3 extends over 10 amino acids. The CDR3 DNA reads as TGTGCCAGCAGTCGCAATGAGCAGTTCTTC. Translating it yields CASSRNEQFF.

This chain uses TRBV4-1 with TRBJ2-1; D uncertain. Looked up from germline, CDR1 is MGHRA and CDR2 is YSYEKL. This CDR3 has 16 amino acids. Trimming pared 2 bases from V and 2 bases from J, leaving 13 bases between. The chain's CDR3 is CASSQPTERAYNEQFF. The CDR3, as DNA: TGCGCCAGCAGCCAACCCACCGAACGGGCCTACAATGAGCAGTTCTTC.